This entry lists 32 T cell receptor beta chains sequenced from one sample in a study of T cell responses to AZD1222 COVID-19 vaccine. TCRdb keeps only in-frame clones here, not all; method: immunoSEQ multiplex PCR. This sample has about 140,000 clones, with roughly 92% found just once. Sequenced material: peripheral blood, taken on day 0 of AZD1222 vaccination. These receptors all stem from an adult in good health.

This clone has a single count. In nucleotides, the CDR3 is TGTGCCACCAGCAGAGATAGGAACAGGGTGTACGAGCAGTACTTC. It specifies CATSRDRNRVYEQYF. The chain links TRBV15 to TRBJ2-7, with a possible D match to TRBD1 (6 bases). Germline-derived CDR1 and CDR2 are LNHNV and YYDKDF (reference sequence). Trimming left V 0 bases short and J 4 bases short, with 13 bases between. This CDR3 spans 15 amino acids.

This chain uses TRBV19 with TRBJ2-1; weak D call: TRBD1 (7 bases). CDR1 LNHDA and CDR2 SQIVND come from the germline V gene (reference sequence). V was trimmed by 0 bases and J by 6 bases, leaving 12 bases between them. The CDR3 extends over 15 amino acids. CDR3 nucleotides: TGTGCCAGTAGTATAGAACAGGGGAGGTTCAATGAGCAGTTCTTC. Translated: CASSIEQGRFNEQFF.

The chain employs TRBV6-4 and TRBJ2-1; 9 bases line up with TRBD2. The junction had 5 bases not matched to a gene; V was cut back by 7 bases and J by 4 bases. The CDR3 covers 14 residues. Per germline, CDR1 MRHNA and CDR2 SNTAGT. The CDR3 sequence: CASTLAGVYNEQFF. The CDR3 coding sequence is TGTGCCAGCACGTTAGCGGGGGTTTACAATGAGCAGTTCTTC.

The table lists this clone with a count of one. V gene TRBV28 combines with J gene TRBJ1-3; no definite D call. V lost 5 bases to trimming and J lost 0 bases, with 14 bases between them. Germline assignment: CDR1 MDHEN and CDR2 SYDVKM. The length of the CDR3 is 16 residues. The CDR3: CASSPLFKISGNTIYF. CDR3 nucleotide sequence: TGTGCCAGCAGTCCTCTATTCAAAATCTCTGGAAACACCATATATTTT. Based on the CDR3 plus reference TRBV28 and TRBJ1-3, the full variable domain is DVKVTQSSRYLVKRTGEKVFLECVQDMDHENMFWYRQDPGLGLRLIYFSYDVKMKEKGDIPEGYSVSREKKERFSLILESASTNQTSMYLCASSPLFKISGNTIYFGEGSWLTVV.

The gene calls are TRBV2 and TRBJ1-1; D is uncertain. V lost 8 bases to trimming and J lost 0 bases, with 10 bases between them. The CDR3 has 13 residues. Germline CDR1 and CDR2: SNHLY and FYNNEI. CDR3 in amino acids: CASLWGMNTEAFF. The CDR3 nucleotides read TGTGCCAGCTTATGGGGAATGAACACTGAAGCTTTCTTT.

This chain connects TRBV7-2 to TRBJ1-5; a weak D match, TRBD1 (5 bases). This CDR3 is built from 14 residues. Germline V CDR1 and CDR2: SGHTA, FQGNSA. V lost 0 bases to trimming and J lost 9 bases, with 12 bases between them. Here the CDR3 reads CASSLASEGTPQHF. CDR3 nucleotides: TGTGCCAGCAGCTTAGCGTCTGAGGGGACGCCCCAGCATTTT.

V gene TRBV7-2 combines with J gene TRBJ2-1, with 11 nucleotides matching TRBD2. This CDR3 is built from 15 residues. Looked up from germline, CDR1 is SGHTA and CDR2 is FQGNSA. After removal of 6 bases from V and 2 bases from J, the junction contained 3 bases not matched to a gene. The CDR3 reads CASSWTSGPYNEQFF. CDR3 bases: TGTGCCAGCAGTTGGACTAGCGGGCCCTACAATGAGCAGTTCTTC.

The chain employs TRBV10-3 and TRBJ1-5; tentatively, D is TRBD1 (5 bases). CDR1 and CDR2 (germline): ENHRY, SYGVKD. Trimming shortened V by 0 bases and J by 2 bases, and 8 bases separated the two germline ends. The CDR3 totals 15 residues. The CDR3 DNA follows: TGTGCCATCAGTGAGTCCGGCAGGGGCAATCAGCCCCAGCATTTT. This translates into CAISESGRGNQPQHF.

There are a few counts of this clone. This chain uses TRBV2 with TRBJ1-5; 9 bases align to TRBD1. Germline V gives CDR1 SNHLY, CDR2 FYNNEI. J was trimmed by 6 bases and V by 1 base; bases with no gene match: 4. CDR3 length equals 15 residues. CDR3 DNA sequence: TGTGCCAGCAGTGAAGAACAGGGGGCGGTTCAGCCCCAGCATTTT. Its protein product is CASSEEQGAVQPQHF.

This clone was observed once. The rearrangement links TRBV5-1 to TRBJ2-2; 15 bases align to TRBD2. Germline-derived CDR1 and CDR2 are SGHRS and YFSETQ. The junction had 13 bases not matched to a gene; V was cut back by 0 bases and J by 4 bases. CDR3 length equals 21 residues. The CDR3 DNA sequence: TGCGCCAGCAGCTTGGGGACCGACGGGACTAGCGGGAGGTTAGTCACCGGGGAGCTGTTTTTT. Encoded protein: CASSLGTDGTSGRLVTGELFF.

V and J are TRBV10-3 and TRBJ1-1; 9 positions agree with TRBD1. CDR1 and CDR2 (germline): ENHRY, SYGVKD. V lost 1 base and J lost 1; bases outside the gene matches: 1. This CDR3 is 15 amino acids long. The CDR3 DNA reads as TGTGCCATCAGTGAGTTGGGACAGGGGAACACTGAAGCTTTCTTT. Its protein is CAISELGQGNTEAFF.

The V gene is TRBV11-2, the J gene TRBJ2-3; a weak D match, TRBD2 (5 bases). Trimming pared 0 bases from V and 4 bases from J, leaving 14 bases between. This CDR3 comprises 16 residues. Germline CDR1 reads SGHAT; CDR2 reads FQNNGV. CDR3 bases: TGTGCCAGCAGCTTAGAGTACTCGGGGTTTCCAGATACGCAGTATTTT. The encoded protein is CASSLEYSGFPDTQYF.

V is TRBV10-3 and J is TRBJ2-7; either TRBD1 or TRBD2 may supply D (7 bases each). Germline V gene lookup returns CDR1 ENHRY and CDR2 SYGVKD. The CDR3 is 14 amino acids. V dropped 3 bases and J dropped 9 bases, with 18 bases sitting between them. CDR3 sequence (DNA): TGTGCCATCAGTGAAACAGGGGACTACGAGGTGCAGTACTTC. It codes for CAISETGDYEVQYF.

CDR3 sequence: CASSRGVLTF. The CDR3 DNA follows: TGTGCCAGCAGTAGAGGCGTCCTGACTTTC. This chain uses TRBV12-3 or TRBV12-4 with TRBJ2-6; D is ambiguous. Trimming cost V 5 bases and J 12 bases, with 5 bases left between them. CDR3 length: 10 amino acids.

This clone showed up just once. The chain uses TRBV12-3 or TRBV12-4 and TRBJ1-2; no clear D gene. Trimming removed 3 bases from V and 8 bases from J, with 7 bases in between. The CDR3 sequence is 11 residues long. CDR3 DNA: TGTGCCAGCAGTTTTGGAGGGGGCTACACCTTC. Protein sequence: CASSFGGGYTF.

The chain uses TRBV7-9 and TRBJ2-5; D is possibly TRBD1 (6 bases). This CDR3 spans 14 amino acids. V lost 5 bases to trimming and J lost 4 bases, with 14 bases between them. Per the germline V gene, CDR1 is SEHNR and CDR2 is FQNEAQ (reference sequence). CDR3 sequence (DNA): TGTGCCAGCAGCGACAAACAGGGTCCAGAGACCCAGTACTTC. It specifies CASSDKQGPETQYF.

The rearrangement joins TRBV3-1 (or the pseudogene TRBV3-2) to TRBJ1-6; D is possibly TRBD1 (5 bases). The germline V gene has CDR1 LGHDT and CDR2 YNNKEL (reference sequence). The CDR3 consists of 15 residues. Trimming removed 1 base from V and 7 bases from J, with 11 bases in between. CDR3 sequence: CASSQVGRGNSPLHF. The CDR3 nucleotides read TGTGCCAGCAGCCAAGTCGGGAGGGGAAATTCACCCCTCCACTTT.

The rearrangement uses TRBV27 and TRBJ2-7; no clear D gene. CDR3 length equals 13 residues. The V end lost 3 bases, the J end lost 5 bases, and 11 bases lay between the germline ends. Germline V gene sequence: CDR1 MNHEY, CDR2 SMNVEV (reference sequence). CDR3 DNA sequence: TGTGCCAGCAGTTTCCAAACACGAAACGAGCAGTACTTC. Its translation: CASSFQTRNEQYF.

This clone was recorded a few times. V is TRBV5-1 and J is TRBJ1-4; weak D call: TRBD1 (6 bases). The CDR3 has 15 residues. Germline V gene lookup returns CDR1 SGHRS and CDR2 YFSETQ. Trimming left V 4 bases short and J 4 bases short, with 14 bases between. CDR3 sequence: CASSGGGGNNEKLFF. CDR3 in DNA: TGCGCCAGCAGCGGAGGAGGGGGAAATAATGAAAAACTGTTTTTT.

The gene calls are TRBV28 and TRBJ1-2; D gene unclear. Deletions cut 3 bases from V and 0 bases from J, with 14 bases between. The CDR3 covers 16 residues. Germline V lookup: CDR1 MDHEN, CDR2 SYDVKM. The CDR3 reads CASSFIPHDTNYGYTF. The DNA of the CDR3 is TGTGCCAGCAGTTTCATTCCCCATGATACTAACTATGGCTACACCTTC.

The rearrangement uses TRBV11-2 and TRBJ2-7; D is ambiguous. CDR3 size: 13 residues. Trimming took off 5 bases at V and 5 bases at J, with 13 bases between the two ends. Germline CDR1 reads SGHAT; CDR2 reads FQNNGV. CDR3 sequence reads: CASSEGPRDEQYF. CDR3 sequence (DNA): TGTGCCAGCAGCGAAGGCCCCCGGGACGAGCAGTACTTC.

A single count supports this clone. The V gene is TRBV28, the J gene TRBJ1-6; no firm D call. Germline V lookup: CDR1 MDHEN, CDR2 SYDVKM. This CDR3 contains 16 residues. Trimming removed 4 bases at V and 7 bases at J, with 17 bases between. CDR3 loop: CASSSGSVDGNSPLHF. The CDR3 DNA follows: TGTGCCAGCAGTTCCGGGTCGGTTGATGGGAATTCACCCCTCCACTTT.

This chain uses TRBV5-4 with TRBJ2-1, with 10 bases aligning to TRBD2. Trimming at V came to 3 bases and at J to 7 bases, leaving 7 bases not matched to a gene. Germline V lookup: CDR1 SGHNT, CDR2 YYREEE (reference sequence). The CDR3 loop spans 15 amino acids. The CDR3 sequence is CASSYAERGGNEQFF. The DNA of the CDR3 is TGTGCCAGCAGCTACGCGGAGCGGGGGGGGAATGAGCAGTTCTTC.

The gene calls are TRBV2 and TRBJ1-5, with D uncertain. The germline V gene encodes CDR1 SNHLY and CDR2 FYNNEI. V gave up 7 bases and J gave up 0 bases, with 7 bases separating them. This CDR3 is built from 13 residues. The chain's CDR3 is CASTLDSNQPQHF. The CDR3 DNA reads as TGTGCCAGCACGTTGGATAGCAATCAGCCCCAGCATTTT.

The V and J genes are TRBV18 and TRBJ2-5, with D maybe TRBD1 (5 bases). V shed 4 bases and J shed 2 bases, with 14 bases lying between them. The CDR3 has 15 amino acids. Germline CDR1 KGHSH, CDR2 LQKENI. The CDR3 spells CASSQNRGQQETQYF. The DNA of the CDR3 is TGTGCCAGCTCACAGAACCGTGGACAACAAGAGACCCAGTACTTC.

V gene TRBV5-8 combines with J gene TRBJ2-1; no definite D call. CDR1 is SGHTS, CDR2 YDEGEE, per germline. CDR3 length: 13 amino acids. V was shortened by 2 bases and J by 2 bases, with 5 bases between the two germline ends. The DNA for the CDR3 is TGTGCCAGCAGCTTCGTAACCTACAATGAGCAGTTCTTC. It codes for CASSFVTYNEQFF.

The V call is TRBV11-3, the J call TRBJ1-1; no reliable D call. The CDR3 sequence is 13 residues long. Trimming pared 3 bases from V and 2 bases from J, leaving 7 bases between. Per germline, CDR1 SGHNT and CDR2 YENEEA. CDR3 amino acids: CASSFAENTEAFF. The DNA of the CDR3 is TGTGCCAGCAGCTTCGCAGAAAACACTGAAGCTTTCTTT.

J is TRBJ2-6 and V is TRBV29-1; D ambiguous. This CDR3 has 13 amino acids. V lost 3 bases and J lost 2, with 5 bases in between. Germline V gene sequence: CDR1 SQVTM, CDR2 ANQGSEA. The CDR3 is CSVDLAGANVLTF. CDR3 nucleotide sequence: TGCAGCGTTGACCTAGCTGGGGCCAACGTCCTGACTTTC.

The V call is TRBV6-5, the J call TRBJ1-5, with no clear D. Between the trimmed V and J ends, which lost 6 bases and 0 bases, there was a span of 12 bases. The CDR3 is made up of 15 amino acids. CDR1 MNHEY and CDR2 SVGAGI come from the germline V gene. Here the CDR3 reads CASRRFRNSNQPQHF. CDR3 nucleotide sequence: TGTGCCAGCAGGCGGTTTCGGAATAGCAATCAGCCCCAGCATTTT.

For the CDR3, the DNA is TGTGCCAGCAGTGGAACCAGGGAATCCTACGAGCAGTACTTC. It codes for CASSGTRESYEQYF. The chain recombines TRBV28 with TRBJ2-7; D possibly corresponds to TRBD1 (5 bases). CDR1 and CDR2 (germline): MDHEN, SYDVKM. This CDR3 spans 14 amino acids. Trimming pared 5 bases from V and 1 base from J, leaving 12 bases between.

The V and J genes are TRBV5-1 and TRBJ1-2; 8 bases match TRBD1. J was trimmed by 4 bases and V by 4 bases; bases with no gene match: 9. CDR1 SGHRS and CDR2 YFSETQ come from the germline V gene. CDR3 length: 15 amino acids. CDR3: CASSPGPGQVYGYTF. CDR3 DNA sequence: TGCGCCAGCAGCCCCGGCCCGGGACAGGTCTATGGCTACACCTTC.

CDR3 sequence reads: CASSGQGVITEAFF. The CDR3 region has the DNA TGTGCCAGCAGTGGACAGGGAGTGATCACTGAAGCTTTCTTT. The chain is built from TRBV28 and TRBJ1-1; 8 bases agree with TRBD1. The CDR3 spans 14 residues. Germline V lookup: CDR1 MDHEN, CDR2 SYDVKM. The ends lost 5 bases at V and 4 bases at J; junction bases unmatched: 6.